Listed below are T cell receptor beta chains from one sample, sequenced in a study of cytomegalovirus exposure and HLA in healthy donors. Some clones are missing from TCRdb's copy, which holds only in-frame ones; the method was immunoSEQ multiplex PCR. The data show some 140,000 clones, roughly 78% seen once. The sequenced material came from PBMCs. The source is a man aged 25-45 years in good health. CDR3s include the opening cysteine and the closing phenylalanine or tryptophan. The order of the fields is D gene, clone size, J gene, V gene, CDR3 DNA, CDR3 protein. A D gene is named only where the DNA matches it firmly. Some rows mark clone size as missing; the rest say once, few, many or name a class of expanded clone.

-,-,TRBJ1-2,TRBV4-3,TGCGCCAGCAGCCAAGATCGGGGTGGAGGATATGGCTACACCTTC,CASSQDRGGGYGYTF
TRBD2,-,TRBJ2-3,TRBV28,TGTGCCAGCAGTTTCCCGGAACCCCCGTTAGCGGGAGATCTTGATACGCAGTATTTT,CASSFPEPPLAGDLDTQYF
-,-,TRBJ2-3,TRBV6-5,TGTGCCAGCAGGGCCCAGGGAGATACGCAGTATTTT,CASRAQGDTQYF
TRBD2,-,TRBJ2-7,TRBV14,TGTGCCAGCAGCCATGCCGGGACTAGTGCCTACGAGCAGTACTTC,CASSHAGTSAYEQYF
-,-,TRBJ2-5,TRBV7-9,TGTGCCAGCAGCTCCCCCGGGGGTACTCAAGAGACCCAGTACTTC,CASSSPGGTQETQYF
TRBD2,few,TRBJ2-2,TRBV7-9,TGTGCCAGCAGCTCCCTAGCGGGCGCGGGGGAGCTGTTTTTT,CASSSLAGAGELFF
TRBD1,once,TRBJ1-3,TRBV4-3,TGCGCCAGCAGCCAGGGGACAGGAACTGGAAACACCATATATTTT,CASSQGTGTGNTIYF
-,-,TRBJ2-7,TRBV9,TGTGCCAGCAGCCCACGAGGGCACGAGCAGTACTTC,CASSPRGHEQYF
-,-,TRBJ2-2,TRBV7-6,TGTGCCAGCAGCTCCCGGACAGCCGGGGAGCTGTTTTTT,CASSSRTAGELFF
TRBD2,-,TRBJ2-2,TRBV27,TGTGCCAGCAGTCCCCCGGGTAGCGGGAAGGCCGGGGAGCTGTTTTTT,CASSPPGSGKAGELFF
-,-,TRBJ2-7,TRBV18,TGTGCCAGCTCACCAGCAGCTAGCCCTAACTACGAGCAGTACTTC,CASSPAASPNYEQYF
-,once,TRBJ2-7,TRBV27,TGTGCCAGCAGTCTAGGGGGGGGGACGGCATCCTACGAGCAGTACTTC,CASSLGGGTASYEQYF
-,-,TRBJ1-1,TRBV7-3,TGTGCCAGCAGCCAAGACAGAGACACTGAAGCTTTCTTT,CASSQDRDTEAFF
-,-,TRBJ1-5,TRBV7-9,TGTTCCAGCAGCGTAGACGGGTTTCAGCCCCAGCATTTT,CSSSVDGFQPQHF
TRBD2,-,TRBJ2-2,TRBV27,TGTGCCACATGGACTAGCGGGAGAGGGGGCACCGGGGAGCTGTTTTTT,CATWTSGRGGTGELFF
-,-,TRBJ2-7,TRBV5-5,TGTGCCAGCGAGGGGGCCTACGAGCAGTACTTC,CASEGAYEQYF
TRBD2,-,TRBJ2-5,TRBV9,TGTGCCAGCAGCGTAGACTCGGATTGGACTAGCGGGGAGCAGTACTTC,CASSVDSDWTSGEQYF
-,-,TRBJ1-3,TRBV28,TGTGCCAGCAGTTTACCAGGACAACGTATGGGAAACACCATATATTTT,CASSLPGQRMGNTIYF
-,once,TRBJ2-1,TRBV6-1,TGTGCCAGCAGTGAAGGAACAGGGGGGGGCAATGAGCAGTTCTTC,CASSEGTGGGNEQFF
-,-,TRBJ2-2,TRBV4-3,TGCGCCAGCAGCCAAGATGGGGCGGGAAAAGGCGGGGAGCTGTTTTTT,CASSQDGAGKGGELFF
-,-,TRBJ1-1,TRBV6-6,TGTGCCAGCAGTTACTCGGGAGGAGGCACTGAAGCTTTCTTT,CASSYSGGGTEAFF
TRBD2,-,TRBJ2-1,TRBV15,TGTGCCACCAGACCATTAGCGGGAGGGCGCAATGAGCAGTTCTTC,CATRPLAGGRNEQFF
-,-,TRBJ1-3,TRBV6-1,TGTGCCAGCAGGCCCAGGGGAGGGAACACCATATATTTT,CASRPRGGNTIYF
TRBD1,-,TRBJ2-2,TRBV9,TGTGCCAGCAGCGTACAGGGGGAGAGCACCGGGGAGCTGTTTTTT,CASSVQGESTGELFF
-,-,TRBJ2-7,TRBV2,TGTGCCAGCAGGCTTCTGGGAGGCCACGAGCAGTACTTC,CASRLLGGHEQYF
TRBD1,-,TRBJ1-1,TRBV7-9,TGTTCCAGCAGCTTAGGGGACAGGGCGGCTTTCTTT,CSSSLGDRAAFF
-,-,TRBJ2-7,TRBV19,TGTGCCAGTAGTATAGCCACAGGGCGGATCTACGAGCAGTACTTC,CASSIATGRIYEQYF
TRBD2,-,TRBJ2-7,TRBV6-5,TGTGCCAGCAGGAGGACTAGCACCTACGAGCAGTACTTC,CASRRTSTYEQYF
-,-,TRBJ2-7,TRBV5-1,TGCGCCAGCAGCAACACGTACGAGCAGTACTTC,CASSNTYEQYF
TRBD1,few,TRBJ1-1,TRBV6-6,TGTGCCAGCCGACAGGGGAACACTGAAGCTTTCTTT,CASRQGNTEAFF
TRBD2,-,TRBJ2-3,TRBV5-4,TGTGCCAGCAGACTGGGGGGGACTAGCGGCAGCGATCCCCAAACGACGCAGTATTTT,CASRLGGTSGSDPQTTQYF
-,-,TRBJ1-2,TRBV28,TGTGCCAGCAGTCCAGGGCTATATGGCTACACCTTC,CASSPGLYGYTF
-,few,TRBJ2-7,TRBV15,TGTGCCACCAGCAGAGGGGGGGGGCGAACCAGCTCCTACGAGCAGTACTTC,CATSRGGGRTSSYEQYF
TRBD2,-,TRBJ2-3,TRBV27,TGTGCCAGCAGCGGGGGGTTTTATAGCGGGAGCACAGATACGCAGTATTTT,CASSGGFYSGSTDTQYF
TRBD2,few,TRBJ2-5,TRBV11-2,TGTGCCAGCAGCTCGCGGGGGGCCACCGGGAAGACCCAGTACTTC,CASSSRGATGKTQYF
-,-,TRBJ1-6,TRBV5-1,TGCGCCAGCAGCGACTCAAGGGGAGGGAATTCACCCCTCCACTTT,CASSDSRGGNSPLHF
-,-,TRBJ1-2,TRBV11-2,TGTGCCAGCAGCTTAGATTTCAGCCGGGGTGGCTACACCTTC,CASSLDFSRGGYTF
TRBD1,-,TRBJ2-5,TRBV23-1,TGCGCCAGCAGTCAATCCTCTGTGCGGGACAGGGTCATCCAAGAGACCCAGTACTTC,CASSQSSVRDRVIQETQYF
-,-,TRBJ2-2,TRBV11-2,TGTGCCAGCAGCCACTCCGTGCGCCTGAGGTCCGGGGAGCTGTTTTTT,CASSHSVRLRSGELFF
-,few,TRBJ1-1,TRBV6-5,TGTGCCAGCAGTCCGGGGGCTGAAGCTTTCTTT,CASSPGAEAFF
-,-,TRBJ2-1,TRBV7-3,TGTGCCAGCAGTGCCGGTGTATACAATGAGCAGTTCTTC,CASSAGVYNEQFF
TRBD1,-,TRBJ1-1,TRBV6-6,TGTGCCAGCAGTTACTCCCGGGACAGGGGGAACACTGAAGCTTTCTTT,CASSYSRDRGNTEAFF
-,few,TRBJ2-1,TRBV6-1,TGTGCCAGCCTCCTACCCTACAATGAGCAGTTCTTC,CASLLPYNEQFF
TRBD2,-,TRBJ2-1,TRBV5-5,TGTGCCAGCAGCTTGTATAGCGGGAACTACAATGAGCAGTTCTTC,CASSLYSGNYNEQFF
TRBD1,-,TRBJ1-2,TRBV29-1,TGCAGCGTCGATATTTTCGGGACAGAAAACAACTATGGCTACACCTTC,CSVDIFGTENNYGYTF
-,-,TRBJ2-2,TRBV10-1,TGCGCCAGCAGTGCACAGGGCCTCGGGGAGCTGTTTTTT,CASSAQGLGELFF
-,-,TRBJ2-1,TRBV19,TGTGCCAGTACCCCAGGGACACCACCCAATGAGCAGTTCTTC,CASTPGTPPNEQFF
-,-,TRBJ2-1,TRBV21-1,TGTGCCAAAACAAAGCTTTCCTACAGGGTTAATGAGCAGTTCTTC,CAKTKLSYRVNEQFF
TRBD1,few,TRBJ1-4,TRBV19,TGTGCCAGTAGTACGACTCCGCCGGGACAGGGGAATGAAAAACTGTTTTTT,CASSTTPPGQGNEKLFF
TRBD1,-,TRBJ1-2,TRBV5-4,TGTGCCAGCAGTCCGGGACAGGGGGCGAGGGGCTACACCTTC,CASSPGQGARGYTF
TRBD1,few,TRBJ2-3,TRBV7-3,TGTGCCAGCAGCTACGCGGGACAGGGGGCTAGAACGCAGTATTTT,CASSYAGQGARTQYF
TRBD2,few,TRBJ2-3,TRBV4-1,TGCGCCAGCAGCCCGCAAAGGACTAGATACACAGATACGCAGTATTTT,CASSPQRTRYTDTQYF
-,-,TRBJ2-1,TRBV29-1,TGCAGCGTTGAGAAGGACATCGGGTCGGAGCAGTTCTTC,CSVEKDIGSEQFF
TRBD2,-,TRBJ2-1,TRBV6-1,TGTGCCAGCAGAAAGACTAGCGGGCCCTACAATGAGCAGTTCTTC,CASRKTSGPYNEQFF
-,-,TRBJ1-2,TRBV28,TGTGCCAGCAGTTTAAGGTTGTCATCGGGTGGCTACACCTTC,CASSLRLSSGGYTF